This passage covers 7 T cell receptor beta chains from one sample sequenced in a study of T cells in tuberculosis. This table comes from immunoSEQ multiplex PCR, and its TCRdb copy is limited to in-frame clones, with some not included. The sample comprises approximately 53,000 clones, about 95% of which are singletons, and about 1.5% rests with the top ten. Stated time point: new active TB diagnosis, blood taken before or within 7 days of starting treatment. The sample in question was PBMCs, obtained at tuberculosis diagnosis. All receptors come from an adult with tuberculosis.

The chain joins TRBV10-3 to TRBJ2-3, with 9 bases aligning to TRBD1. The length of the CDR3 is 15 residues. Germline V gives CDR1 ENHRY, CDR2 SYGVKD. Trimming took 10 bases from V and 6 from J; bases not matched to a gene: 14. The CDR3 here is CATRAGTGWSDTQYF. The CDR3 DNA sequence: TGTGCCACCAGGGCCGGGACAGGGTGGTCGGATACGCAGTATTTT.

The gene calls are TRBV7-2 and TRBJ2-7; 7 bases match TRBD2. Germline V gene data show CDR1 as SGHTA and CDR2 as FQGNSA. The length of the CDR3 is 16 residues. Trimming cost V 2 bases and J 3 bases; bases outside gene matches: 10. This CDR3 is CASSLSGGSPLYEQYF. CDR3 nucleotide sequence: TGTGCCAGCAGCTTATCGGGCGGGAGCCCCCTCTACGAGCAGTACTTC.

This chain links TRBV5-1 with TRBJ1-2; 8 nucleotides align to TRBD1. After removal of 4 bases from V and 4 bases from J, the junction contained 9 bases not matched to a gene. This CDR3 comprises 15 residues. The germline V gene encodes CDR1 SGHRS and CDR2 YFSETQ. In DNA, the CDR3 is TGCGCCAGCAGCCAGGAAGGACAGGGTTCCTATGGCTACACCTTC. It is translated as CASSQEGQGSYGYTF.

The chain recombines TRBV21-1 with TRBJ2-7; TRBD2, as called in the table, went unchecked against the DNA. TRBV21-1 is flagged as a pseudogene. This CDR3 has 11 residues. The CDR3 DNA reads as TGTGCCAGCAGCAAAGACCACTCGCAGTACTTC. Translation: CASSKDHSQYF.

The chain couples TRBV6-5 to TRBJ2-2; perhaps TRBD2 as D (6 bases). V dropped 5 bases and J dropped 7 bases, with 11 bases sitting between them. Germline CDR1 is MNHEY and CDR2 is SVGAGI. The CDR3 covers 13 residues. The CDR3: CASSRGTYGELFF. CDR3 coding DNA: TGTGCCAGCAGTAGAGGGACTTACGGGGAGCTGTTTTTT.

The chain couples TRBV30 to TRBJ2-7; 12 nucleotides line up with TRBD2. Germline assignment: CDR1 GTSNPN and CDR2 SVGIG (reference sequence). V shed 8 bases, J shed 3 bases, and the junction held 5 bases outside the gene matches. The CDR3 is 13 residues long. For the CDR3, the DNA is TGTGCCGTCGGACTAGCGGGAATCTACGAGCAGTACTTC. It yields the protein CAVGLAGIYEQYF.

The chain employs TRBV2 and TRBJ2-3; perhaps TRBD2 as D (6 bases). The CDR3 has 15 amino acids. V was shortened by 4 bases and J by 1 base, with 12 bases between the two germline ends. CDR1 and CDR2 from the germline V gene are SNHLY and FYNNEI. The CDR3 bases are TGTGCCAGCAGTGGACTAGGGGCTCGCACAGATACGCAGTATTTT. This codes for CASSGLGARTDTQYF.